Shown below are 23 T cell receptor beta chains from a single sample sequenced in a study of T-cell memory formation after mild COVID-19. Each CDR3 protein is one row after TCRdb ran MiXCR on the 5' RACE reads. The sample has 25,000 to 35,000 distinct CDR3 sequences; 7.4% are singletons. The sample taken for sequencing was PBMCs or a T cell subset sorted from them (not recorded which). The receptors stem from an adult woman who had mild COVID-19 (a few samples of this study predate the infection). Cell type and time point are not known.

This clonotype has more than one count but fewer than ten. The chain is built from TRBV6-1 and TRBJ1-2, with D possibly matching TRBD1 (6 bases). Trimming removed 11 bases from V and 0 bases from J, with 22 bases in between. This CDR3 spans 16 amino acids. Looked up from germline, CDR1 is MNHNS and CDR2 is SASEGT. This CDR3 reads CAGNSRPGQTNYGYTF. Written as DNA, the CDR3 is TGTGCCGGCAACAGCCGTCCGGGACAAACTAACTATGGCTACACCTTC.

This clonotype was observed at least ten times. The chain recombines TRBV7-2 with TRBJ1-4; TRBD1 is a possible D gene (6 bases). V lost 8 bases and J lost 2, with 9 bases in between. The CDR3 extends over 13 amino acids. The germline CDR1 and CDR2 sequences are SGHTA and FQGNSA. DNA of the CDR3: TGTGCCAGCCGTACAGGGACTAATGAAAAACTGTTTTTT. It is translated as CASRTGTNEKLFF.

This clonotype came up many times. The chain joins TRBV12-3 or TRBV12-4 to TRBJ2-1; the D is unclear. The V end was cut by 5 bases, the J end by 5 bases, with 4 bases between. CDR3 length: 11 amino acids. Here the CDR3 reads CASSPHNEQFF. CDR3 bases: TGTGCCAGCAGTCCTCACAATGAGCAGTTCTTC.

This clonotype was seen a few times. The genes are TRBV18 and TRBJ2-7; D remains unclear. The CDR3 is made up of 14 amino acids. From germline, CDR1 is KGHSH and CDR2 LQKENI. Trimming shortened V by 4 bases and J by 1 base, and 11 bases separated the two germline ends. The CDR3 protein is CASSLKGISYEQYF. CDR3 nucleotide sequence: TGTGCCAGCTCACTAAAGGGTATTTCCTACGAGCAGTACTTC. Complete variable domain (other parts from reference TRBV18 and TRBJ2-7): NAGVMQNPRHLVRRRGQEARLRCSPMKGHSHVYWYRQLPEEGLKFMVYLQKENIIDESGMPKERFSAEFPKEGPSILRIQQVVRGDSAAYFCASSLKGISYEQYFGPGTRLTVT.

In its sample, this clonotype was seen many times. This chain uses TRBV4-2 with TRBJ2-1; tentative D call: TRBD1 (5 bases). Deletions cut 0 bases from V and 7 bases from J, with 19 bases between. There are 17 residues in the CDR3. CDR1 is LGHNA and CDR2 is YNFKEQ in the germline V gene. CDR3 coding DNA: TGTGCCAGCAGCCAAGATACTCTGGGCAGGGCAAATAATGAGCAGTTCTTC. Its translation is CASSQDTLGRANNEQFF.

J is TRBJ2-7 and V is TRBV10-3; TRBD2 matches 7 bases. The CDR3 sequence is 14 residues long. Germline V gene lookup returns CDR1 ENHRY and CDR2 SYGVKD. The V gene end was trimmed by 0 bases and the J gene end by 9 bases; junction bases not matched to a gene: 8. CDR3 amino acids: CAISESFAGAGQYF. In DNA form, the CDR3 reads TGTGCCATCAGTGAGTCCTTTGCGGGAGCGGGGCAGTACTTC.

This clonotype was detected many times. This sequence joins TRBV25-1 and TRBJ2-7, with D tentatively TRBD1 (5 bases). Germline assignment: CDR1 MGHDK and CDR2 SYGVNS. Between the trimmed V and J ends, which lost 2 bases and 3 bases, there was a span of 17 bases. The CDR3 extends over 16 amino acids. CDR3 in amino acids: CASSEGFRQGNYEQYF. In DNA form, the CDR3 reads TGTGCCAGCAGTGAAGGTTTTCGGCAGGGCAACTACGAGCAGTACTTC.

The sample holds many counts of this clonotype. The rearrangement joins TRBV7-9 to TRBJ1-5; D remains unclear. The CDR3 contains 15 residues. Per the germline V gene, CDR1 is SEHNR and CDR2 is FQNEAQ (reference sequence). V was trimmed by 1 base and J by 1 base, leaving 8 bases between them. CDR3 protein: CASSLGVSSNQPQHF. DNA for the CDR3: TGTGCCAGCAGCTTAGGTGTGTCGAGCAATCAGCCCCAGCATTTT.

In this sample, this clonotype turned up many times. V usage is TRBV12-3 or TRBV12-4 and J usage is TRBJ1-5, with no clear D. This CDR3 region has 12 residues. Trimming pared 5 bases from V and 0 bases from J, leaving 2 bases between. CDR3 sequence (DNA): TGTGCCAGCAGTCGTAGCAATCAGCCCCAGCATTTT. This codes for CASSRSNQPQHF.

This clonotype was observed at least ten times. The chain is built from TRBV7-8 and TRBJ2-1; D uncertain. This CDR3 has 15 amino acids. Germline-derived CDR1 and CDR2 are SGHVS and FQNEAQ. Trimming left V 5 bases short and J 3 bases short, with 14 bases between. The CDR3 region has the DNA TGTGCCAGCAGCCGGAGTCTTCTGGGCTACAATGAGCAGTTCTTC. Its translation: CASSRSLLGYNEQFF. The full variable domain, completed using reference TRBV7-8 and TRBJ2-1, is GAGVSQSPRYKVAKRGQDVALRCDPISGHVSLFWYQQALGQGPEFLTYFQNEAQLDKSGLPSDRFFAERPEGSVSTLKIQRTQQEDSAVYLCASSRSLLGYNEQFFGPGTRLTVL.

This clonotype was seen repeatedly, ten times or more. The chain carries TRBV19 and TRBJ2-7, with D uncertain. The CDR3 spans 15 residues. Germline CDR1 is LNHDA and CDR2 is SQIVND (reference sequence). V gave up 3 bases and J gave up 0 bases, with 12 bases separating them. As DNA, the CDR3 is TGTGCCAGTAGTATCGGCCAGGCCAGCTCCTACGAGCAGTACTTC. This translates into CASSIGQASSYEQYF. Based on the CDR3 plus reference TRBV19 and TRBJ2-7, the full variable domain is DGGITQSPKYLFRKEGQNVTLSCEQNLNHDAMYWYRQDPGQGLRLIYYSQIVNDFQKGDIAEGYSVSREKKESFPLTVTSAQKNPTAFYLCASSIGQASSYEQYFGPGTRLTVT.

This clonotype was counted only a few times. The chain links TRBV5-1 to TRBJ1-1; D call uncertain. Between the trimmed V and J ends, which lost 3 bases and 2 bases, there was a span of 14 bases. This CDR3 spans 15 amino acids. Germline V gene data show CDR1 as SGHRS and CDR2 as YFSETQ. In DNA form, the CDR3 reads TGCGCCAGCAGCTATAAAGAGGTGGTCAACACTGAAGCTTTCTTT. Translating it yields CASSYKEVVNTEAFF.

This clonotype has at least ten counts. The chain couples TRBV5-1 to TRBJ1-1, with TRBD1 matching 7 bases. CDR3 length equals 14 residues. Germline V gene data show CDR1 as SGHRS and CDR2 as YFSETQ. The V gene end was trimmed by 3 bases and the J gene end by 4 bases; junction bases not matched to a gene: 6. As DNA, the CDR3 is TGCGCCAGCAGCTCGGGACAGTACTTCACTGAAGCTTTCTTT. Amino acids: CASSSGQYFTEAFF. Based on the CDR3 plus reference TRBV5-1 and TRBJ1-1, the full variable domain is KAGVTQTPRYLIKTRGQQVTLSCSPISGHRSVSWYQQTPGQGLQFLFEYFSETQRNKGNFPGRFSGRQFSNSRSEMNVSTLELGDSALYLCASSSGQYFTEAFFGQGTRLTVV.

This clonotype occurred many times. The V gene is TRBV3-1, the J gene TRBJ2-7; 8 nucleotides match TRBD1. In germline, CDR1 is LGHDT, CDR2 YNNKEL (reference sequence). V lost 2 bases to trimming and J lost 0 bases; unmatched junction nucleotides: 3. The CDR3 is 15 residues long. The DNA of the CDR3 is TGTGCCAGCAGCCAACCCGGGACAGGCTCCTACGAGCAGTACTTC. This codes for CASSQPGTGSYEQYF.

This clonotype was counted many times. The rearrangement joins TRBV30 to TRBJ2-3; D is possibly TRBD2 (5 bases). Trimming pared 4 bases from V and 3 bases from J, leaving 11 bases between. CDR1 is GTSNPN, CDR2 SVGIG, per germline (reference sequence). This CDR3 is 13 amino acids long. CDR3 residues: CAWTLGWTDTQYF. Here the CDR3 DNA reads TGTGCCTGGACACTAGGTTGGACAGATACGCAGTATTTT.

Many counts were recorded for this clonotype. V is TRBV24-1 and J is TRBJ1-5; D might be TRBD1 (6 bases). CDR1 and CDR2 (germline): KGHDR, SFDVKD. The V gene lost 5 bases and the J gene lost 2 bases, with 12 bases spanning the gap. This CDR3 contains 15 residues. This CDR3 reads CATSGTRGGNQPQHF. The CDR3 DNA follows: TGTGCCACCAGTGGTACCAGGGGCGGCAATCAGCCCCAGCATTTT.

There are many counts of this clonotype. CDR3 in amino acids: CASSYAIRLAGDETQYF. Written as DNA, the CDR3 is TGTGCCAGCAGTTATGCAATCAGACTAGCGGGAGACGAGACCCAGTACTTC. The chain carries TRBV6-6 and TRBJ2-5; 12 nucleotides line up with TRBD2. This CDR3 has 17 residues. The V gene end was trimmed by 3 bases and the J gene end by 5 bases; junction bases not matched to a gene: 10. CDR1 MNHNY and CDR2 SVGAGI come from the germline V gene (reference sequence).

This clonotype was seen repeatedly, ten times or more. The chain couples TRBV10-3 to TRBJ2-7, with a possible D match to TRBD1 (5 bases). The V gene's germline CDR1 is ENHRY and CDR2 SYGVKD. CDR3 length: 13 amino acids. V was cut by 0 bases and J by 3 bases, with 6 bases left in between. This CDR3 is CAISESTDYEQYF. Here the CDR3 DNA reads TGTGCCATCAGTGAGTCGACAGACTACGAGCAGTACTTC.

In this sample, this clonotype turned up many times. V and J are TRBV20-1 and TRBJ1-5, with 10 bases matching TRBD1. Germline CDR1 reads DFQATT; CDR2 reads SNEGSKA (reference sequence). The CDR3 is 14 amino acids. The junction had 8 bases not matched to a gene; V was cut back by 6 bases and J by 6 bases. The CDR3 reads CSARGQGRGQPQHF. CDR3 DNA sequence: TGCAGTGCCAGGGGACAGGGGAGAGGTCAGCCCCAGCATTTT.

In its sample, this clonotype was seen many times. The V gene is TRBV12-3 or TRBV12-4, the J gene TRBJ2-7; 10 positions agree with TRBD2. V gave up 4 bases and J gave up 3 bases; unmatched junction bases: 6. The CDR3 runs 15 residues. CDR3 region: CASSSRTSGLYEQYF. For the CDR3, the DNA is TGTGCCAGCAGTTCCCGGACTAGCGGCCTCTACGAGCAGTACTTC.

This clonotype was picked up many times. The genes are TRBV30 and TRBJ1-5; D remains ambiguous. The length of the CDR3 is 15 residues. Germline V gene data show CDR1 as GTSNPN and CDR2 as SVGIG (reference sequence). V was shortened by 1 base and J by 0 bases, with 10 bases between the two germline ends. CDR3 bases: TGTGCCTGGAGTGAAGGCGTTAATAGCAATCAGCCCCAGCATTTT. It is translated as CAWSEGVNSNQPQHF.

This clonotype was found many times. The CDR3 nucleotides are TGTGCCAGCAGTCGGCAGGGGGCGGGTAATTCACCCCTCCACTTT. This gives the protein CASSRQGAGNSPLHF. This chain uses TRBV27 with TRBJ1-6; 8 positions match TRBD1. V shed 5 bases, J shed 6 bases, and the junction held 6 bases outside the gene matches. Germline assignment: CDR1 MNHEY and CDR2 SMNVEV (reference sequence). CDR3 length: 15 residues.

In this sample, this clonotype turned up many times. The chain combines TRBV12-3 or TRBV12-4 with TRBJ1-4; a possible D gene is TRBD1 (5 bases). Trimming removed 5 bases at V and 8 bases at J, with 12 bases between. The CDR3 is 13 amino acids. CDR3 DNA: TGTGCCAGCAGTAGTCAGGGTGCGGAAAAACTGTTTTTT. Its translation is CASSSQGAEKLFF.